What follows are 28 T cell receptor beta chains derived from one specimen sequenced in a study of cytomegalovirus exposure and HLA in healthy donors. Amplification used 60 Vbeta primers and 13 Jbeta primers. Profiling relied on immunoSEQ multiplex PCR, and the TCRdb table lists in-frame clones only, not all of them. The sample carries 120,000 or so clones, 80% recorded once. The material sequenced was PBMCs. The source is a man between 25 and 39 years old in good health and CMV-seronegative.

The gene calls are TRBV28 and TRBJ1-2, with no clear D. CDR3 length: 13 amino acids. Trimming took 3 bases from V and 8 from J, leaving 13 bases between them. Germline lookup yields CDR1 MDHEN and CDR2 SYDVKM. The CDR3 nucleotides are TGTGCCAGCAGTTTTCGGGTTTCCGGGGGCTACACCTTC. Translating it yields CASSFRVSGGYTF.

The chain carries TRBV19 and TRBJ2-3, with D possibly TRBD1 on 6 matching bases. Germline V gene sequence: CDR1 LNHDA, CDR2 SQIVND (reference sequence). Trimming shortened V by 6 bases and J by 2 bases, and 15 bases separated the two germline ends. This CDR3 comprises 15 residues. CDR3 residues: CASRRTDQPTDTQYF. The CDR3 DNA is TGTGCCAGTAGGCGGACAGATCAACCCACAGATACGCAGTATTTT.

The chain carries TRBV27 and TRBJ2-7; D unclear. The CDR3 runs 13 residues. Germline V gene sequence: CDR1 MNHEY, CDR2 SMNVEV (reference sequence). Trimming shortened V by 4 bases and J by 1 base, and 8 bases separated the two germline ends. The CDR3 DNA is TGTGCCAGCAGTTCGGGTGCGTCCTACGAGCAGTACTTC. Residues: CASSSGASYEQYF.

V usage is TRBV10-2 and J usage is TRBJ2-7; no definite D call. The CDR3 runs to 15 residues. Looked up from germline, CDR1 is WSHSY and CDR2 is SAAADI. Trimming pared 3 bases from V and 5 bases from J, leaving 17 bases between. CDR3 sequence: CASSDILPPVHEQYF. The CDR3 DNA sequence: TGCGCCAGCAGTGATATCCTCCCCCCGGTCCACGAGCAGTACTTC.

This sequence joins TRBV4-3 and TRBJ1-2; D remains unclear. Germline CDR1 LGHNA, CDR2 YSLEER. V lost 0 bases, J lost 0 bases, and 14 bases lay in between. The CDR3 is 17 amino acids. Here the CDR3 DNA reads TGCGCCAGCAGCCAAGATACGGTAGGGAGAACTAACTATGGCTACACCTTC. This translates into CASSQDTVGRTNYGYTF.

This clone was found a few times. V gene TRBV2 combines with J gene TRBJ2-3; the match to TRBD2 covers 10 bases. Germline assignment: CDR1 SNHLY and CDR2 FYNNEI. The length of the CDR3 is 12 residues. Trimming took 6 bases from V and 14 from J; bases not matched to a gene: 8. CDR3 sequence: CASRSKREGLYF. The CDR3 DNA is TGTGCCAGCAGATCTAAGCGGGAGGGCCTGTATTTT.

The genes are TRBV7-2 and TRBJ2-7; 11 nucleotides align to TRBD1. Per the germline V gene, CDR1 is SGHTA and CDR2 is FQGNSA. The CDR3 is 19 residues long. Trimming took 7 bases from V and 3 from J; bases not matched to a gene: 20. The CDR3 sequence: CASTFTFLTDRGRIYEQYF. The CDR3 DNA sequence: TGTGCCAGCACCTTTACGTTCCTTACGGACAGGGGGCGAATCTACGAGCAGTACTTC.

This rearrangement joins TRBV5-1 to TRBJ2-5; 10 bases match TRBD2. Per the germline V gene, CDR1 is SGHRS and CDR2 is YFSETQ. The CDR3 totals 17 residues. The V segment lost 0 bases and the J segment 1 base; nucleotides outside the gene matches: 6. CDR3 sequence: CASSLEPSGSAQETQYF. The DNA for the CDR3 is TGCGCCAGCAGCTTGGAGCCTAGCGGGAGTGCCCAAGAGACCCAGTACTTC.

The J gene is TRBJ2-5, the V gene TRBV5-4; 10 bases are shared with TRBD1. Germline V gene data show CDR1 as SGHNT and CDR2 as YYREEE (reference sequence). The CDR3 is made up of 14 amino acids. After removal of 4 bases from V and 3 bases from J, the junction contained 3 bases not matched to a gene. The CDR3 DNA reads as TGTGCCAGCAGCACCGGGACAGGGGAAGAGACCCAGTACTTC. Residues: CASSTGTGEETQYF. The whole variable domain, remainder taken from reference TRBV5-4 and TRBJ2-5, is ETGVTQSPTHLIKTRGQQVTLRCSSQSGHNTVSWYQQALGQGPQFIFQYYREEENGRGNFPPRFSGLQFPNYSSELNVNALELDDSALYLCASSTGTGEETQYFGPGTRLLVL.

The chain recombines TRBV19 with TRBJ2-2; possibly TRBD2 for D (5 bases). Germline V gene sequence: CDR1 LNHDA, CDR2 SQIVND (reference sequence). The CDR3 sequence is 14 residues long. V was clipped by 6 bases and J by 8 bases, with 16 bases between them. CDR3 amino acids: CASRPPRGIGELFF. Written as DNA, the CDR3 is TGTGCCAGTAGGCCTCCCCGGGGTATTGGGGAGCTGTTTTTT.

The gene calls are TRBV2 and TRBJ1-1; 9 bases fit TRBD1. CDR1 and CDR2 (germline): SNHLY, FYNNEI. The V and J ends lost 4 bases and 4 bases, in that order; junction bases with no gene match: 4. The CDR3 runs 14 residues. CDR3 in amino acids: CASSGQGEFTEAFF. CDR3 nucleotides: TGTGCCAGCAGTGGACAGGGGGAATTCACTGAAGCTTTCTTT.

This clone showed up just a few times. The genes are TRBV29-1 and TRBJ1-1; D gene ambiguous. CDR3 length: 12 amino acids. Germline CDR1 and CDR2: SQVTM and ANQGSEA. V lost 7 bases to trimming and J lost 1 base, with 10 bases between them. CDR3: CSAYQENTEAFF. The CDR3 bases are TGCAGCGCGTATCAGGAGAACACTGAAGCTTTCTTT.

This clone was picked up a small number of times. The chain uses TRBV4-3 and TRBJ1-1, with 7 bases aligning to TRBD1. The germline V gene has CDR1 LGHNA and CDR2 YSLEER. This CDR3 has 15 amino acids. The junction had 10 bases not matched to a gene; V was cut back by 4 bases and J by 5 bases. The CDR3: CASSRETGSSTEAFF. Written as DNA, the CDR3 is TGCGCCAGCAGCCGGGAGACAGGGAGTAGTACTGAAGCTTTCTTT.

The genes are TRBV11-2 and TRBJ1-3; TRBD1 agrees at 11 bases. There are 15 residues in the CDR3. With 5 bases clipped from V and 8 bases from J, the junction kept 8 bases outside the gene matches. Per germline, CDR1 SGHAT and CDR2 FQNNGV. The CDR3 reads CASSLTGTGGDTIYF. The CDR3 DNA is TGTGCCAGCAGCCTCACCGGGACAGGGGGTGACACCATATATTTT.

CDR3 in DNA: TGTGCCAGCAGCCGGCCGATACCGGGAGGTACAGATACGCAGTATTTT. Protein sequence: CASSRPIPGGTDTQYF. The chain carries TRBV28 and TRBJ2-3; 7 bases match TRBD2. The V and J ends lost 6 bases and 3 bases, in that order; junction bases with no gene match: 12. Germline V gene lookup returns CDR1 MDHEN and CDR2 SYDVKM. The length of the CDR3 is 16 residues.

Here the CDR3 DNA reads TGTGCCAGCAGCCAAGGCGGGAGTATCGGGGAGACCCAGTACTTC. Protein sequence: CASSQGGSIGETQYF. The chain combines TRBV14 with TRBJ2-5; 7 bases align to TRBD2. The CDR3 covers 15 residues. V dropped 1 base and J dropped 5; count of bases not matched to a gene: 7. The germline gives CDR1 SGHDN, CDR2 FVKESK.

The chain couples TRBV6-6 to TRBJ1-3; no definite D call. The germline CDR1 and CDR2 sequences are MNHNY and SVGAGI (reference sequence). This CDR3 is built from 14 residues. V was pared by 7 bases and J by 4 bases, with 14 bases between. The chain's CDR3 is CASTTGVSGNTIYF. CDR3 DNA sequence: TGTGCCAGCACTACTGGCGTTAGCGGAAACACCATATATTTT.

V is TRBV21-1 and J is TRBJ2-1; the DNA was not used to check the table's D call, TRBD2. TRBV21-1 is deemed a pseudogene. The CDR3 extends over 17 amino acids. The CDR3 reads CASKSPGREGQYNEQFF. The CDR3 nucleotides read TGTGCCAGCAAGTCCCCGGGGCGGGAGGGCCAGTACAATGAGCAGTTCTTC.

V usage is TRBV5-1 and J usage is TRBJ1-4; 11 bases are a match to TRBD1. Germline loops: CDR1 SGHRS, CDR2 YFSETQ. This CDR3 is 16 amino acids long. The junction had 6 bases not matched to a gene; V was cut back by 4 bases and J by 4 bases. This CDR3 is CASSTGTGGINEKLFF. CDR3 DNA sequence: TGCGCCAGCAGCACCGGGACAGGGGGAATTAATGAAAAACTGTTTTTT.

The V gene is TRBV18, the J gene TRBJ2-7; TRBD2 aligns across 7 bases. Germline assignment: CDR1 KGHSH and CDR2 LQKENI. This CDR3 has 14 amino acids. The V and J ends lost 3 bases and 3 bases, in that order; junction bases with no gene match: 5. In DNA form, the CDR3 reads TGTGCCAGCTCACCGCGGGGAGGGGTCTACGAGCAGTACTTC. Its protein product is CASSPRGGVYEQYF.

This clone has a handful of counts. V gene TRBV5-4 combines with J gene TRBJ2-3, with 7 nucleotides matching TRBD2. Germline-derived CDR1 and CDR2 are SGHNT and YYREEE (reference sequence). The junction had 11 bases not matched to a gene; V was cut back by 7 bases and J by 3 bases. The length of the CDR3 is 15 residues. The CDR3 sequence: CASGPASGDTDTQYF. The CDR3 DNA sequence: TGTGCCAGCGGACCGGCTAGCGGAGATACAGATACGCAGTATTTT.

CDR3 residues: CASSTTGNQPQHF. CDR3 nucleotides: TGTGCCAGTAGTACAACAGGGAATCAGCCCCAGCATTTT. The V call is TRBV19, the J call TRBJ1-5; tentatively, D is TRBD1 (6 bases). Germline V gene sequence: CDR1 LNHDA, CDR2 SQIVND (reference sequence). This CDR3 is built from 13 residues. V lost 4 bases, J lost 4 bases, and 8 bases lay in between.

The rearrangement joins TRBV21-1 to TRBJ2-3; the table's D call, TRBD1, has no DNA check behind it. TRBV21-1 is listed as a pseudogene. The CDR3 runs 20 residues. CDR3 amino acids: CASSNLYLQYGQESTDTQYF. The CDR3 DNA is TGTGCCAGCAGCAATTTATACCTCCAGTATGGACAGGAGAGCACAGATACGCAGTATTTT.

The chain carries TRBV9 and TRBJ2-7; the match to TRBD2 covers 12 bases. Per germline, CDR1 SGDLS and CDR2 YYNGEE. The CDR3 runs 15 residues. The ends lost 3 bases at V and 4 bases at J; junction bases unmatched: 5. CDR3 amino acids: CASSEGTSGLYEQYF. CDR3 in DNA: TGTGCCAGCAGCGAGGGGACTAGCGGGCTGTACGAGCAGTACTTC.

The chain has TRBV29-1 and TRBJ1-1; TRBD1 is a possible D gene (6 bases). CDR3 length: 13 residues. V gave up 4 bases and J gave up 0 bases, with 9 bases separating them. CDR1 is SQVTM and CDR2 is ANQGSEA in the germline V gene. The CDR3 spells CSVGRTVNTEAFF. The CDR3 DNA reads TGCAGCGTTGGACGGACAGTGAACACTGAAGCTTTCTTT.

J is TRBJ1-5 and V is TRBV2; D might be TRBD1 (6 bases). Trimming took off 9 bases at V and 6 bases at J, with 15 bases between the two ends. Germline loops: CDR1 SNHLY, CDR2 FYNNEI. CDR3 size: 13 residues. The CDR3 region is CASGGGRIQPQHF. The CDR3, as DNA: TGTGCCAGTGGGGGGGGGCGCATTCAGCCCCAGCATTTT.

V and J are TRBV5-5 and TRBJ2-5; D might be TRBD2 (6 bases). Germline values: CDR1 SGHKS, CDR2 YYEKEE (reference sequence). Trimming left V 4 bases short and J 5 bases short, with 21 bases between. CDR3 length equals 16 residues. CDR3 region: CASSPGEVLIVETQYF. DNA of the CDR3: TGTGCCAGCAGCCCGGGAGAAGTACTGATAGTCGAGACCCAGTACTTC.

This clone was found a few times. The CDR3 protein is CASSLTSGKDSEQYF. CDR3 DNA: TGTGCCAGCAGCTTAACTAGCGGGAAAGACAGCGAGCAGTACTTC. V gene TRBV7-2 combines with J gene TRBJ2-7, with TRBD2 matching over 10 bases. The length of the CDR3 is 15 residues. Germline V CDR1 and CDR2: SGHTA, FQGNSA. J was trimmed by 6 bases and V by 2 bases; bases with no gene match: 7. The whole variable domain, remainder taken from reference TRBV7-2 and TRBJ2-7, is GAGVSQSPSNKVTEKGKDVELRCDPISGHTALYWYRQSLGQGLEFLIYFQGNSAPDKSGLPSDRFSAERTGGSVSTLTIQRTQQEDSAVYLCASSLTSGKDSEQYFGPGTRLTVT.